This TCR beta chain was documented in a study of CD8 T cells in Susac syndrome. The V and J ends lost 1 base and 0 bases respectively, with 10 bases between them. Germline CDR1 and CDR2: SEHNR and FQNEAQ (reference sequence). The CDR3 length is 17 residues. A quantity of roughly 0.5 to 1 ug RNA underwent reverse transcription using random hexamers. Amplification of TCR beta CDR3 was carried out by immunoSEQ multiplex PCR, which covered 54 Vbeta and 13 Jbeta segments. MiXCR, run by TCRdb on the immunoSEQ multiplex PCR reads, gives a single entry per CDR3 protein. In the table there are under 200,000 distinct CDR3 sequences, about 95% of which are singletons. Study-wide results and limits: Susac-specific public clones were found in both the total CD8+ and the CD8+ TEMRA repertoires, with over 15 in the former and 5 or 6 in the latter.

A word on this clonotype: The antigen is unknown.

The chain joins TRBV7-9 to TRBJ1-6, with a possible D match to TRBD1 (5 bases). The source material was CD8+ T cells from PBMCs. The TCR originated in a human donor with Susac syndrome. CDR3 nucleotides: TGTGCCAGCAGCTTAGGTGGGGGAAGCTCCTATAATTCACCCCTCCACTTT. This gives the protein CASSLGGGSSYNSPLHF.